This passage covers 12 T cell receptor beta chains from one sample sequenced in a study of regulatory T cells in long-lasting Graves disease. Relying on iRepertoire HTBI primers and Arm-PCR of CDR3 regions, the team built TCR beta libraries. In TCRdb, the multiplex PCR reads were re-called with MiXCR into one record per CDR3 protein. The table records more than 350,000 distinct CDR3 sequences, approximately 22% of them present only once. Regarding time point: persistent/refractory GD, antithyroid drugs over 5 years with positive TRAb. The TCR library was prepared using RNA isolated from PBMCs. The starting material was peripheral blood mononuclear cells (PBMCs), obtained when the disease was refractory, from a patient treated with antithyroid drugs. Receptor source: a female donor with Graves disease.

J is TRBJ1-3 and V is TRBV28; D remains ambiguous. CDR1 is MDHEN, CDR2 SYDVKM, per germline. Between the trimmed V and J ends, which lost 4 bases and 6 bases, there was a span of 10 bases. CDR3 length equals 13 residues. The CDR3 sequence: CASSSLWENTIYF. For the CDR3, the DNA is TGTGCCAGCAGTTCCCTCTGGGAAAACACCATATATTTT.

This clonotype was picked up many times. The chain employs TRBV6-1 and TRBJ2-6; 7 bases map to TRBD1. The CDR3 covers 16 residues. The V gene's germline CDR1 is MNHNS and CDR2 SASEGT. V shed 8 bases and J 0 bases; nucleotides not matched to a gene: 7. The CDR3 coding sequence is TGTGCCAGCCAAGGCAGGGGGAACTCTGGGGCCAACGTCCTGACTTTC. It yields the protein CASQGRGNSGANVLTF.

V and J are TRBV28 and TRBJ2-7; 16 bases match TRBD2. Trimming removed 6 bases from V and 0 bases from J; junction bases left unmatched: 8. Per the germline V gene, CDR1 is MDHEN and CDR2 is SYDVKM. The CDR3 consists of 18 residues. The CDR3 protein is CASRQLGTSGRASYEQYF. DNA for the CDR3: TGTGCCAGCAGGCAACTCGGGACTAGCGGGAGGGCCTCCTACGAGCAGTACTTC.

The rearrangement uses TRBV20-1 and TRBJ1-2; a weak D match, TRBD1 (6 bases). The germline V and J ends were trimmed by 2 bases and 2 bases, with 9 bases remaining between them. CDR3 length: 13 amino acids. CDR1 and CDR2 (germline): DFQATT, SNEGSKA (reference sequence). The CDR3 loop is CSARPDSNYGYTF. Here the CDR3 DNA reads TGCAGTGCTAGACCGGACAGCAACTATGGCTACACCTTC.

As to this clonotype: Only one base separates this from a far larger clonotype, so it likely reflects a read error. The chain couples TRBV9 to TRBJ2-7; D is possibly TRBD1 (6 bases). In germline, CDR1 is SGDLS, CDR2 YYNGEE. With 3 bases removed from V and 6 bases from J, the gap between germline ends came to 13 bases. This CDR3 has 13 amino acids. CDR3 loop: CASSGGLSGEQYF. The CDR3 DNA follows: TGTGCCAGCAGCGGGGGGCTTTCTGGCGAGCAGTACTTC.

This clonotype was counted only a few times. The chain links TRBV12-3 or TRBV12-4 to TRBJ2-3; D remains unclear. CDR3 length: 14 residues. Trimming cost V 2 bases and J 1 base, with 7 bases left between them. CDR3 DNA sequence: TGTGCCAGCAGTTTATTTGGCCGCACAGATACGCAGTATTTT. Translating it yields CASSLFGRTDTQYF.

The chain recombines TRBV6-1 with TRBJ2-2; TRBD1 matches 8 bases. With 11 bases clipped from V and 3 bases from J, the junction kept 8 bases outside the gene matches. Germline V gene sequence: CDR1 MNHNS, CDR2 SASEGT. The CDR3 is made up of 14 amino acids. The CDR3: CAGLDRVHTGELFF. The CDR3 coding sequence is TGTGCCGGTCTGGACAGGGTGCACACCGGGGAGCTGTTTTTT.

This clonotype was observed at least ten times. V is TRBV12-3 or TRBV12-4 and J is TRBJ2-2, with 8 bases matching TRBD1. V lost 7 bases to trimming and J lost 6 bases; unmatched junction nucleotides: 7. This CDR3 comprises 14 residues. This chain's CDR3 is CASNNRGNPGELFF. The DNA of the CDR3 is TGTGCCAGCAACAACAGGGGGAATCCCGGGGAGCTGTTTTTT.

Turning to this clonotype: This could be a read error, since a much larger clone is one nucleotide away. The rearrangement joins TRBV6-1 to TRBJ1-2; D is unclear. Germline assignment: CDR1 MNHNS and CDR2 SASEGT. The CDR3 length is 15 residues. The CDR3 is CAGSQSRGTNYGYTF. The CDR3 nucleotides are TGTGCCGGCAGCCAGAGCAGAGGGACTAACTATGGCTACACCTTC.

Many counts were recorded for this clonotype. The CDR3 spells CASSYQITGTSYEQYF. DNA of the CDR3: TGTGCCAGCAGTTACCAAATAACAGGAACCAGCTACGAGCAGTACTTC. The chain links TRBV6-9 to TRBJ2-7; TRBD1 might be the D (5 bases). CDR3 length: 16 residues. The V end lost 3 bases, the J end lost 3 bases, and 18 bases lay between the germline ends. Germline V gene lookup returns CDR1 MNHGY and CDR2 SVAAGI.

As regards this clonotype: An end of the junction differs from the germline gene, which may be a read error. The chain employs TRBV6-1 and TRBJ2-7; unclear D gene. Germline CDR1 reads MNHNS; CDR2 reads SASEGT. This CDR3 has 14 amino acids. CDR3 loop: CASGDPPVDSEQHF. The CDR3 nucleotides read TGTGCCAGCGGAGACCCTCCGGTCGACTCCGAGCAGCACTTC.

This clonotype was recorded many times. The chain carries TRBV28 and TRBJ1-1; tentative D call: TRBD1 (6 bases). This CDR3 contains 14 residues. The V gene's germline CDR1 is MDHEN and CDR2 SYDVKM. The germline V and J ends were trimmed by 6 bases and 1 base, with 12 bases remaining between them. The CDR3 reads CASSYRVENTEAFF. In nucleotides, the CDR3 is TGTGCCAGCAGCTACAGGGTAGAGAACACTGAAGCTTTCTTT.